Reported below is one T cell receptor beta chain. Its antigen is not identified. The data belong to a study of T cell responses to AZD1222 COVID-19 vaccine. Overall study context: Investigators merged groups given second doses at roughly 4 or roughly 12 weeks.

Study results and limitations: The sample set comprised mostly white British donors with more females, and clonal diversity was possibly underestimated. Vaccination with two AZD1222 doses was followed by a rise in Spike-specific TCR breadth and depth. Just six people given AZD1222 tested seropositive at baseline.

The repertoire was sequenced with immunoSEQ multiplex PCR; TCRdb's copy has only in-frame clones and lacks some. This sample has about 160,000 clones, with roughly 92% found just once. The V end lost 4 bases, the J end lost 4 bases, and 15 bases lay between the germline ends. This CDR3 contains 15 residues. From germline, CDR1 is SGDLS and CDR2 YYNGEE. This specimen consisted of peripheral blood, obtained on day 0 of AZD1222 vaccination. The source is an adult in good health. The J gene is TRBJ2-1, the V gene TRBV9; D is perhaps TRBD2 (5 bases). This CDR3 reads CASSPPGVGYNEQFF. CDR3 coding DNA: TGTGCCAGCAGCCCCCCCGGGGTTGGATACAATGAGCAGTTCTTC.